The clone carrying this T cell receptor beta chain was observed a few times. Its antigen remains unknown. This sample is drawn from a study of T cells in Graves' hyperthyroidism and ophthalmopathy. Researchers barred patients who had uncontrolled infection, other autoimmune disease, pregnancy or lactation. The V gene end was trimmed by 3 bases and the J gene end by 4 bases; junction bases not matched to a gene: 7. CDR3 length equals 15 residues. Germline CDR1 is SEHNR and CDR2 is FQNEAQ (reference sequence). Findings and caveats of the study: Stable hyperthyroidism was told apart from ophthalmopathy by a model built on 13 V-J features. Among thyroid clonotypes expanded above 0.001, most also appeared in blood.

From RNA transcripts, TCR beta CDR3 regions were amplified. HTBI primers were used for first-round RT-PCR of the TCR CDR3. TCRdb re-called the multiplex PCR reads through MiXCR, storing one row per CDR3 protein. This sample has 500,000 to 800,000 distinct CDR3 sequences, with just under 45% found just once. The clonotype comes from an adult man with Graves' disease, either hyperthyroidism or ophthalmopathy (not recorded which). Sequences were obtained from peripheral blood or thyroid tissue (not recorded which). This sequence joins TRBV7-9 and TRBJ1-2; 8 nucleotides agree with TRBD1. In DNA, the CDR3 is TGTGCCAGCAGCTTGGAGACAGGGGTGCTCTATGGCTACACCTTC. Protein product: CASSLETGVLYGYTF.